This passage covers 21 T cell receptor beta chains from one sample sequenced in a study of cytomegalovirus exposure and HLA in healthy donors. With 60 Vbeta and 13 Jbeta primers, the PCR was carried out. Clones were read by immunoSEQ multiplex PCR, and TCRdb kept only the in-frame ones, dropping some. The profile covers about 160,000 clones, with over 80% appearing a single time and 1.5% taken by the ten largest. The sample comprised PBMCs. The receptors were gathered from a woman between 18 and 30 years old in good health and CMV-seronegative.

CDR3 in amino acids: CASSPTGGGQPQHF. The DNA of the CDR3 is TGTGCCAGCAGCCCCACGGGGGGAGGACAGCCCCAGCATTTT. V and J are TRBV9 and TRBJ1-5; D is perhaps TRBD1 (5 bases). V shed 4 bases and J shed 7 bases, with 15 bases lying between them. This CDR3 comprises 14 residues. Germline V CDR1 and CDR2: SGDLS, YYNGEE.

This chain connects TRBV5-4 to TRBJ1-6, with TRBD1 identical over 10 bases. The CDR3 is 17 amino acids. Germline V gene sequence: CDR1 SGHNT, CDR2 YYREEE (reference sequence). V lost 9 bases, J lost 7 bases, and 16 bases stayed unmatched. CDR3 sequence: CATSGQGKFGQNSPLHF. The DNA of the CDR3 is TGTGCCACCTCGGGACAGGGGAAATTCGGGCAAAATTCACCCCTCCACTTT.

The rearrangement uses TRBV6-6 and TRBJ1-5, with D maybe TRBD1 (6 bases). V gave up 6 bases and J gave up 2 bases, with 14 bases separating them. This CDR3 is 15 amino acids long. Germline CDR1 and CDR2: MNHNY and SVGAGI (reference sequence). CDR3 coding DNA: TGTGCCAGCAGGGTGGCAGGGGATGGCAATCAGCCCCAGCATTTT. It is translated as CASRVAGDGNQPQHF.

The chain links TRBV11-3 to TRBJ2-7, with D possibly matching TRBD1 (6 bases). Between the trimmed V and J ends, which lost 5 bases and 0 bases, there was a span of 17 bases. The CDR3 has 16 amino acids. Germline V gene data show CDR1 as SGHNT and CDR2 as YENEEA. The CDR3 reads CASSLHYRECSYEQYF. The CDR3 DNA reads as TGTGCCAGCAGCCTCCACTACAGGGAATGCTCCTACGAGCAGTACTTC.

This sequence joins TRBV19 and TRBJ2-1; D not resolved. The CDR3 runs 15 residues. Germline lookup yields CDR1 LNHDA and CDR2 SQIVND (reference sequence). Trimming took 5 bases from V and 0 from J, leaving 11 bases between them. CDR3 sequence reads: CASSQNGASYNEQFF. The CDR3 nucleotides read TGTGCCAGTAGTCAGAACGGAGCCTCCTACAATGAGCAGTTCTTC.

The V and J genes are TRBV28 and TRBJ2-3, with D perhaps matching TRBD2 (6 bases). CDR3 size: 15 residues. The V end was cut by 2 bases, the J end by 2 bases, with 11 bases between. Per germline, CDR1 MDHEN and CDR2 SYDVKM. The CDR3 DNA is TGTGCCAGCAGTTTACCGGGGGATGACACAGATACGCAGTATTTT. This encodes CASSLPGDDTDTQYF.

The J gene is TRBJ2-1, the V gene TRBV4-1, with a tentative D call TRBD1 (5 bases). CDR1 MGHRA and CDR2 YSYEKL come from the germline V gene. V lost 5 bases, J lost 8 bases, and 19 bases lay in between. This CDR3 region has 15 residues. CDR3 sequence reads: CASSYSAQGVYEQFF. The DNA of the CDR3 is TGCGCCAGCAGCTATTCCGCCCAGGGCGTCTATGAGCAGTTCTTC.

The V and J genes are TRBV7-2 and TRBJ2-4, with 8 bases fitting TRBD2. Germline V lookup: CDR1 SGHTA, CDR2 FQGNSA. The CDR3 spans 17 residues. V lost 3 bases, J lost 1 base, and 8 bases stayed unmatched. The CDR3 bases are TGTGCCAGCAGCTTCCCTGGGGGCGGGGGGGCCAAAAACATTCAGTACTTC. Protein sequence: CASSFPGGGGAKNIQYF.

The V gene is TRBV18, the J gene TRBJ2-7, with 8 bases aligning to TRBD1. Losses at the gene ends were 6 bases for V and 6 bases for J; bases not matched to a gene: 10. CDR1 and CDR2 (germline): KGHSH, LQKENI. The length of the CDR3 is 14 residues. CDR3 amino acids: CASSTVQGVSEQYF. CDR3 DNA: TGTGCCAGCTCGACAGTACAGGGGGTCTCCGAGCAGTACTTC.

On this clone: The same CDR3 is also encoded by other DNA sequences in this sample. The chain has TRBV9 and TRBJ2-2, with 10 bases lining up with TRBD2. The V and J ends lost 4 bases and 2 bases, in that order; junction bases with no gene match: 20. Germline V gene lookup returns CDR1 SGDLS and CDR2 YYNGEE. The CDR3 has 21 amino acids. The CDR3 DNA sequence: TGTGCCAGCAGCCCTCTAGGGGCCGAGCGGGGGGGCTTTGGCAACACCGGGGAGCTGTTTTTT. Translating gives CASSPLGAERGGFGNTGELFF.

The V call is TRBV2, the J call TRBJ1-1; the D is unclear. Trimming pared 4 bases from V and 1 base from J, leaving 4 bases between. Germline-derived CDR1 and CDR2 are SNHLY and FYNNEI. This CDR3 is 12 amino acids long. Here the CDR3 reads CASSAGNTEAFF. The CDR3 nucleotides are TGTGCCAGCAGTGCCGGGAACACTGAAGCTTTCTTT. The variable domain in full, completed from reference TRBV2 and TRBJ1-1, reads EPEVTQTPSHQVTQMGQEVILRCVPISNHLYFYWYRQILGQKVEFLVSFYNNEISEKSEIFDDQFSVERPDGSNFTLKIRSTKLEDSAMYFCASSAGNTEAFFGQGTRLTVV.

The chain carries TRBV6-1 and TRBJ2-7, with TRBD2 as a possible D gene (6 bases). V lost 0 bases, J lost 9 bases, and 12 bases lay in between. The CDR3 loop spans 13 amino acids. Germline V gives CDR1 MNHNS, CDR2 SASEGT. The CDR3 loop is CASSEARRVGQYF. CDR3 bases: TGTGCCAGCAGTGAAGCGCGGAGGGTCGGGCAGTACTTC.

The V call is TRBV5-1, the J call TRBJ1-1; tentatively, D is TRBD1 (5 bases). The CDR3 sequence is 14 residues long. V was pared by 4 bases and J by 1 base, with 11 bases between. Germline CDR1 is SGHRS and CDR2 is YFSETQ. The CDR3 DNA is TGCGCCAGCAGCCCCTGGACAAAGAACACTGAAGCTTTCTTT. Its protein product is CASSPWTKNTEAFF. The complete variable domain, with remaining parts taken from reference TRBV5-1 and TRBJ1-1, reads KAGVTQTPRYLIKTRGQQVTLSCSPISGHRSVSWYQQTPGQGLQFLFEYFSETQRNKGNFPGRFSGRQFSNSRSEMNVSTLELGDSALYLCASSPWTKNTEAFFGQGTRLTVV.

The CDR3 here is CASSKDYSYNEQFF. The CDR3 nucleotides read TGCGCCAGCAGCAAGGACTACTCCTACAATGAGCAGTTCTTC. This rearrangement joins TRBV10-1 to TRBJ2-1; a possible D gene is TRBD2 (6 bases). Germline V lookup: CDR1 WNHNN, CDR2 SYGVQD (reference sequence). The CDR3 runs to 14 residues. The V gene lost 6 bases and the J gene lost 0 bases, with 9 bases spanning the gap.

This chain's CDR3 is CASTPDRYPGNTIYF. CDR3 sequence (DNA): TGTGCCAGCACCCCGGACAGATATCCTGGAAACACCATATATTTT. The chain carries TRBV6-5 and TRBJ1-3; D is perhaps TRBD1 (6 bases). The germline V and J ends were trimmed by 7 bases and 2 bases, with 15 bases remaining between them. There are 15 residues in the CDR3. Germline values: CDR1 MNHEY, CDR2 SVGAGI.

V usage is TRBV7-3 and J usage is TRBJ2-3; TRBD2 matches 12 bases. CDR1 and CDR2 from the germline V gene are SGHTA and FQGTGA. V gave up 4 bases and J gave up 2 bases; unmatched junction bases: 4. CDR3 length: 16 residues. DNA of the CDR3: TGTGCCAGCAGCTCGGGACTAGCGGGCTTCACAGATACGCAGTATTTT. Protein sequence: CASSSGLAGFTDTQYF.

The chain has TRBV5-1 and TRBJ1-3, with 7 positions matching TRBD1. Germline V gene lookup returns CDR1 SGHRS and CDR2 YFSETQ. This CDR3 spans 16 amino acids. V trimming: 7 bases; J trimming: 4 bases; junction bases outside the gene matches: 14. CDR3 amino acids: CASGYLSGGAGNTIYF. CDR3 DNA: TGCGCCAGCGGATACCTATCAGGGGGAGCCGGAAACACCATATATTTT.

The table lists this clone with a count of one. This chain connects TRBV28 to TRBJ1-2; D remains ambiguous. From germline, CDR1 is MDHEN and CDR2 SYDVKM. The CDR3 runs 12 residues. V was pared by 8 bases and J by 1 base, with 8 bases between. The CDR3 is CASYTVNYGYTF. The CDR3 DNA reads TGTGCCAGCTACACAGTTAACTATGGCTACACCTTC.

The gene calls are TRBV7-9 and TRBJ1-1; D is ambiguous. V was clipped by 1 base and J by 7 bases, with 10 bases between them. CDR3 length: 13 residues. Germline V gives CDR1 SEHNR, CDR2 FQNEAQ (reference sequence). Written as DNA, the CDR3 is TGTGCCAGCAGCTTAGATGAGGCTCTTGAAGCTTTCTTT. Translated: CASSLDEALEAFF.

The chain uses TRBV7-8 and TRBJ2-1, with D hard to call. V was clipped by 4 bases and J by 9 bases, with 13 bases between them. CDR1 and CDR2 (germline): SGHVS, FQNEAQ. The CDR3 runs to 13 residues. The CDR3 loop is CASSSSTAGEQFF. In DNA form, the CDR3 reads TGTGCCAGCAGCTCCAGCACGGCAGGTGAGCAGTTCTTC.

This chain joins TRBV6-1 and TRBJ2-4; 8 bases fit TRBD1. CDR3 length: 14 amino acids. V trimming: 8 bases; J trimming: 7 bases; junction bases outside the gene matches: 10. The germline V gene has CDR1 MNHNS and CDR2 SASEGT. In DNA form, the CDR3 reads TGTGCCAGCCGTAGGACAGGGTCGGTGAACATTCAGTACTTC. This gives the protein CASRRTGSVNIQYF.